The T cell receptor (beta chain) described here comes from a study of T cells after yellow fever vaccination. At the level of the study: SMART-Seq v4 Ultra Low Input served to prepare low-cell-number fractions.

There are a few counts of this clonotype. Its matching antigen is unknown. The CDR3 is made up of 16 amino acids. Trimming at V came to 2 bases and at J to 4 bases, leaving 6 bases not matched to a gene. Germline CDR1 and CDR2: SGDLS and YYNGEE. UMIs and a universal primer site were added when TCR cDNA was made by 5'RACE template switching. TCRdb itself ran the 5' RACE reads through MiXCR, one entry per CDR3 protein. The table has some 320,000 distinct CDR3 sequences, roughly 10% seen once; the top ten hold approximately 3.3%. Study-wide results and limits: Researchers cautioned that FACS-sorted repertoires could harbor abundant clonotypes contaminating from the bulk population. Reappearance after the booster was observed for most primary-vaccination clones (96% CD4, over 70% CD8).

The chain links TRBV9 to TRBJ1-3; 10 positions match TRBD1. The sample was CD4+ T cells sorted from PBMCs, taken 45 days after the yellow fever booster vaccination. This TCR was recovered from a man younger than 30 who received the YFV17D yellow fever vaccine. CDR3 bases: TGTGCCAGCAGCGTCGGCGGGACAGGGGTAGGAAACACCATATATTTT. Translated, it gives CASSVGGTGVGNTIYF.